Below are 26 T cell receptor beta chains sequenced from a single sample in a study of T cell responses to AZD1222 COVID-19 vaccine. The data were produced by immunoSEQ multiplex PCR, yet TCRdb's version contains in-frame clones alone and is incomplete. The table lists 75,000 to 90,000 clones, about 92% of them singletons. Here the sequenced sample was peripheral blood, taken 28 days after the second AZD1222 dose. Receptors originate from an adult who received the AZD1222 COVID-19 vaccine.

This clone was seen many times. This chain uses TRBV6-5 with TRBJ2-7; 9 positions agree with TRBD2. Losses at the gene ends were 3 bases for V and 7 bases for J; bases not matched to a gene: 13. Looked up from germline, CDR1 is MNHEY and CDR2 is SVGAGI. The CDR3 runs 16 residues. In nucleotides, the CDR3 is TGTGCCAGCAGTTATGGTTCGGCGGGAGGGCCGAAAGAGCAGTACTTC. Its translation is CASSYGSAGGPKEQYF.

The chain recombines TRBV2 with TRBJ2-2, with 9 positions matching TRBD1. J gave up 9 bases and V 3 bases, and 8 bases lay outside the gene matches. This CDR3 has 15 amino acids. Germline CDR1 is SNHLY and CDR2 is FYNNEI. The CDR3 loop reads CASSDQGQGNRELFF. In nucleotides, the CDR3 is TGTGCCAGCAGTGATCAAGGACAGGGGAACCGGGAGCTGTTTTTT.

This clone was detected only once. The chain has TRBV19 and TRBJ1-1, with TRBD1 matching over 8 bases. This CDR3 contains 15 residues. V shed 5 bases and J 1 base; nucleotides not matched to a gene: 6. CDR1 LNHDA and CDR2 SQIVND come from the germline V gene (reference sequence). CDR3: CASSATGTGNTEAFF. The CDR3 DNA is TGTGCCAGTAGTGCCACCGGGACAGGGAACACTGAAGCTTTCTTT. The variable domain in full, completed from reference TRBV19 and TRBJ1-1, reads DGGITQSPKYLFRKEGQNVTLSCEQNLNHDAMYWYRQDPGQGLRLIYYSQIVNDFQKGDIAEGYSVSREKKESFPLTVTSAQKNPTAFYLCASSATGTGNTEAFFGQGTRLTVV.

With respect to this clone: The sample holds other DNA sequences that translate to the same CDR3. The V and J genes are TRBV24-1 and TRBJ1-5, with no clear D. CDR1 and CDR2 (germline): KGHDR, SFDVKD. Between the trimmed V and J ends, which lost 4 bases and 1 base, there was a span of 1 base. The CDR3 extends over 12 amino acids. The CDR3 region is CATSDSNQPQHF. In nucleotides, the CDR3 is TGTGCCACCAGTGACAGCAATCAGCCCCAGCATTTT.

This clone appeared a few times. The chain joins TRBV9 to TRBJ2-7, with no clear D. Germline V gene sequence: CDR1 SGDLS, CDR2 YYNGEE. Trimming cost V 3 bases and J 3 bases, with 13 bases left between them. This CDR3 region has 14 residues. The CDR3: CASSARGVYYEQYF. The CDR3 DNA follows: TGTGCCAGCAGCGCTCGTGGGGTTTACTACGAGCAGTACTTC. The complete variable domain, with remaining parts taken from reference TRBV9 and TRBJ2-7, reads DSGVTQTPKHLITATGQRVTLRCSPRSGDLSVYWYQQSLDQGLQFLIQYYNGEERAKGNILERFSAQQFPDLHSELNLSSLELGDSALYFCASSARGVYYEQYFGPGTRLTVT.

The rearrangement joins TRBV19 to TRBJ1-1; 7 positions match TRBD1. There are 13 residues in the CDR3. Trimming at V came to 5 bases and at J to 5 bases, leaving 5 bases not matched to a gene. The germline gives CDR1 LNHDA, CDR2 SQIVND (reference sequence). As DNA, the CDR3 is TGTGCCAGTAGTGTCCAGGGGGGTACTGAAGCTTTCTTT. This codes for CASSVQGGTEAFF. The full variable domain, with the rest looked up from reference TRBV19 and TRBJ1-1, is DGGITQSPKYLFRKEGQNVTLSCEQNLNHDAMYWYRQDPGQGLRLIYYSQIVNDFQKGDIAEGYSVSREKKESFPLTVTSAQKNPTAFYLCASSVQGGTEAFFGQGTRLTVV.

This clone was counted a few times. V and J are TRBV5-6 and TRBJ2-7; D remains ambiguous. The CDR3 is 14 amino acids. The V gene's germline CDR1 is SGHDT and CDR2 YYEEEE. V was pared by 5 bases and J by 2 bases, with 14 bases between. The CDR3 DNA is TGTGCCAGCAGGAAGGTGTCGGGCACCTACGAGCAGTACTTC. The encoded protein is CASRKVSGTYEQYF.

The V and J genes are TRBV7-9 and TRBJ2-1, with 8 positions matching TRBD2. Trimming took 2 bases from V and 2 from J; bases not matched to a gene: 2. Germline CDR1 SEHNR, CDR2 FQNEAQ (reference sequence). The CDR3 is made up of 15 amino acids. DNA for the CDR3: TGTGCCAGCAGCTTAACGGGACTAGCCTACAATGAGCAGTTCTTC. As protein: CASSLTGLAYNEQFF. The variable domain in full, with the rest retrieved from reference TRBV7-9 and TRBJ2-1, is DTGVSQNPRHKITKRGQNVTFRCDPISEHNRLYWYRQTLGQGPEFLTYFQNEAQLEKSRLLSDRFSAERPKGSFSTLEIQRTEQGDSAMYLCASSLTGLAYNEQFFGPGTRLTVL.

This clone appeared once. The V call is TRBV9, the J call TRBJ1-2; TRBD1 matches at 7 bases. CDR1 and CDR2 (germline): SGDLS, YYNGEE. V gave up 0 bases and J gave up 7 bases; unmatched junction bases: 15. The CDR3 contains 17 residues. The CDR3 DNA is TGTGCCAGCAGCGTAGCATCCCTCGGGACAGAAGCCCGTGGCTACACCTTC. This codes for CASSVASLGTEARGYTF.

The chain employs TRBV28 and TRBJ2-1, with 12 bases aligning to TRBD2. V lost 3 bases and J lost 1; bases outside the gene matches: 4. Per germline, CDR1 MDHEN and CDR2 SYDVKM. This CDR3 spans 17 amino acids. The CDR3 region has the DNA TGTGCCAGCAGTTTGGGAGGACTAGCGGGGTCCTACAATGAGCAGTTCTTC. This translates into CASSLGGLAGSYNEQFF.

The rearrangement uses TRBV24-1 and TRBJ2-2, with D possibly being TRBD1 (5 bases). The CDR3 length is 16 residues. V was clipped by 4 bases and J by 7 bases, with 18 bases between them. Germline-derived CDR1 and CDR2 are KGHDR and SFDVKD. The CDR3 here is CATSDPQGVAGGELFF. The CDR3 DNA reads TGTGCCACCAGTGACCCCCAAGGGGTCGCCGGCGGGGAGCTGTTTTTT.

J is TRBJ1-5 and V is TRBV7-9; no definite D call. The CDR3 covers 14 residues. V was clipped by 4 bases and J by 0 bases, with 7 bases between them. Germline lookup yields CDR1 SEHNR and CDR2 FQNEAQ (reference sequence). The CDR3 DNA reads TGTGCCAGCAGCTCCTCATCTAGCAATCAGCCCCAGCATTTT. The encoded protein is CASSSSSSNQPQHF.

This chain links TRBV25-1 with TRBJ2-2; 8 bases fit TRBD1. The CDR3 totals 16 residues. Germline-derived CDR1 and CDR2 are MGHDK and SYGVNS. Trimming at V came to 4 bases and at J to 4 bases, leaving 8 bases not matched to a gene. CDR3 nucleotide sequence: TGTGCCAGCAGTGTAGTGGGCAGGGGGCCCACCGGGGAGCTGTTTTTT. As protein: CASSVVGRGPTGELFF.

The chain carries TRBV5-1 and TRBJ2-1; tentatively, D is TRBD1 or TRBD2 (7 bases each). The CDR3 is 14 residues long. Germline CDR1 reads SGHRS; CDR2 reads YFSETQ. V dropped 3 bases and J dropped 5 bases, with 12 bases sitting between them. CDR3 sequence: CASSSAGGDNEQFF. The CDR3 DNA sequence: TGCGCCAGCAGCTCCGCAGGGGGGGACAATGAGCAGTTCTTC. The full variable domain, with the rest looked up from reference TRBV5-1 and TRBJ2-1, is KAGVTQTPRYLIKTRGQQVTLSCSPISGHRSVSWYQQTPGQGLQFLFEYFSETQRNKGNFPGRFSGRQFSNSRSEMNVSTLELGDSALYLCASSSAGGDNEQFFGPGTRLTVL.

The chain employs TRBV29-1 and TRBJ2-7, with TRBD2 matching 9 bases. In germline, CDR1 is SQVTM, CDR2 ANQGSEA. This CDR3 is 17 amino acids long. Trimming at V came to 2 bases and at J to 0 bases, leaving 11 bases not matched to a gene. The CDR3 bases are TGCAGCGTTGAATGGTGGGCTAGCGGGACGAGCTCCTACGAGCAGTACTTC. As protein: CSVEWWASGTSSYEQYF.

The chain combines TRBV5-4 with TRBJ2-7; 14 bases are shared with TRBD2. CDR1 SGHNT and CDR2 YYREEE come from the germline V gene (reference sequence). V was clipped by 4 bases and J by 6 bases; unmatched bases: 3. CDR3 length: 14 residues. The CDR3 nucleotides are TGTGCCAGCAGCCCGGGACTAGCGGGAGTCGAGCAGTACTTC. This codes for CASSPGLAGVEQYF.

The rearrangement uses TRBV5-4 and TRBJ2-5, with a tentative D call TRBD1 (5 bases). This CDR3 contains 13 residues. CDR1 and CDR2 from the germline V gene are SGHNT and YYREEE (reference sequence). Trimming removed 2 bases at V and 3 bases at J, with 8 bases between. CDR3 DNA: TGTGCCAGCAGCTTTATAGGGGAAGAGACCCAGTACTTC. This translates into CASSFIGEETQYF.

The V and J genes are TRBV5-1 and TRBJ1-4; 8 bases agree with TRBD1. There are 14 residues in the CDR3. CDR1 is SGHRS and CDR2 is YFSETQ in the germline V gene. V was clipped by 9 bases and J by 4 bases; unmatched bases: 8. CDR3: CATKTGDDNEKLFF. CDR3 sequence (DNA): TGCGCCACTAAGACAGGGGATGATAATGAAAAACTGTTTTTT.

The genes are TRBV27 and TRBJ2-1; TRBD1 aligns across 7 bases. Germline V CDR1 and CDR2: MNHEY, SMNVEV (reference sequence). This CDR3 has 13 amino acids. Unmatched junction bases numbered 10, after V lost 5 bases and J lost 12 bases. CDR3 amino acids: CASSPTHRQGQFF. The CDR3 region has the DNA TGTGCCAGCAGTCCCACCCATCGACAGGGGCAGTTCTTC.

This sequence joins TRBV7-9 and TRBJ2-7; D is possibly TRBD1 (6 bases). CDR1 is SEHNR, CDR2 FQNEAQ, per germline (reference sequence). The CDR3 extends over 15 amino acids. Trimming took off 5 bases at V and 1 base at J, with 15 bases between the two ends. The CDR3, as DNA: TGTGCCAGCAGCCTATGGCCAGGGGTTTCCTACGAGCAGTACTTC. Protein sequence: CASSLWPGVSYEQYF.

The chain has TRBV5-4 and TRBJ2-7; the match to TRBD2 covers 7 bases. Germline CDR1 and CDR2: SGHNT and YYREEE (reference sequence). J was trimmed by 0 bases and V by 3 bases; bases with no gene match: 12. The CDR3 spans 17 residues. CDR3 nucleotides: TGTGCCAGCAGCTGGACTCCTAGCGGCCTTAGCTCCTACGAGCAGTACTTC. Its protein is CASSWTPSGLSSYEQYF.

This rearrangement joins TRBV2 to TRBJ1-1, with 7 bases that match TRBD1. This CDR3 contains 13 residues. Germline V lookup: CDR1 SNHLY, CDR2 FYNNEI. The V segment lost 6 bases and the J segment 6 bases; nucleotides outside the gene matches: 7. CDR3 sequence reads: CASRSDREAEAFF. The CDR3 DNA follows: TGTGCCAGCAGATCAGACAGGGAAGCTGAAGCTTTCTTT. The full variable domain, in which reference TRBV2 and TRBJ1-1 provide the parts outside the CDR3, is EPEVTQTPSHQVTQMGQEVILRCVPISNHLYFYWYRQILGQKVEFLVSFYNNEISEKSEIFDDQFSVERPDGSNFTLKIRSTKLEDSAMYFCASRSDREAEAFFGQGTRLTVV.

This sequence joins TRBV27 and TRBJ2-1, with 13 nucleotides matching TRBD2. With 4 bases clipped from V and 6 bases from J, the junction kept 12 bases outside the gene matches. In germline, CDR1 is MNHEY, CDR2 SMNVEV (reference sequence). CDR3 length equals 18 residues. CDR3 nucleotides: TGTGCCAGCAGTTCCCTGACTAGCGGGGGGCCTAGTATCAATGAGCAGTTCTTC. Encoded protein: CASSSLTSGGPSINEQFF.

This clone was detected a few times. The chain employs TRBV18 and TRBJ1-5; TRBD1 matches 7 bases. This CDR3 contains 15 residues. With 6 bases clipped from V and 3 bases from J, the junction kept 8 bases outside the gene matches. Germline values: CDR1 KGHSH, CDR2 LQKENI. DNA of the CDR3: TGTGCCAGCTCGAATCGACAGGGTACCAATCAGCCCCAGCATTTT. This gives the protein CASSNRQGTNQPQHF.

V and J are TRBV7-6 and TRBJ2-3, with TRBD2 matching over 8 bases. The CDR3 has 15 residues. The ends lost 6 bases at V and 4 bases at J; junction bases unmatched: 9. The germline V gene encodes CDR1 SGHVS and CDR2 FNYEAQ. The CDR3 bases are TGTGCCAGCAGTCGCACGGGGGGGATGGCAGATACGCAGTATTTT. The encoded protein is CASSRTGGMADTQYF.

The chain recombines TRBV7-2 with TRBJ1-2; 9 positions agree with TRBD1. V dropped 2 bases and J dropped 6; count of bases not matched to a gene: 7. Germline assignment: CDR1 SGHTA and CDR2 FQGNSA. The CDR3 loop spans 15 amino acids. The CDR3 DNA sequence: TGTGCCAGCAGCTTAATGGGACAGGGTGGTGATGGCTACACCTTC. Encoded protein: CASSLMGQGGDGYTF.